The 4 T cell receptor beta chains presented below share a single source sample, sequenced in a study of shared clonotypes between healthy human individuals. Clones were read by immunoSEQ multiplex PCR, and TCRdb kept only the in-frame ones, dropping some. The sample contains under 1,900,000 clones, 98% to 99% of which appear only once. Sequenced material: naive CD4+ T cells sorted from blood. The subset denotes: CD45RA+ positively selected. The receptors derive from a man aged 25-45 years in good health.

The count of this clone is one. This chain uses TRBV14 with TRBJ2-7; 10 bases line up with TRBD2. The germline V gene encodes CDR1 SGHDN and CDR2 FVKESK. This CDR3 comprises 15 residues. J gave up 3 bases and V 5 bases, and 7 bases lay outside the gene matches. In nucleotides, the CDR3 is TGTGCCAGCAGCGGGACACTAGCGGGATTCTACGAGCAGTACTTC. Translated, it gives CASSGTLAGFYEQYF.

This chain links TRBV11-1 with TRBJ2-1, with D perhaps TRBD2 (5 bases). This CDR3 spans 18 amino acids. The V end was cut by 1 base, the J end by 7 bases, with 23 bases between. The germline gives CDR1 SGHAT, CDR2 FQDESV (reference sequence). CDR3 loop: CASSLGNVTRRYLNEQFF. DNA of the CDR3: TGTGCCAGCAGCTTAGGTAATGTGACCCGGAGGTATTTGAATGAGCAGTTCTTC.

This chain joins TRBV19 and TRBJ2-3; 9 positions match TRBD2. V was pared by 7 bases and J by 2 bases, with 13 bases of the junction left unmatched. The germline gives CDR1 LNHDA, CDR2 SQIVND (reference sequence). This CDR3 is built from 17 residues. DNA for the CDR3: TGTGCCAGTAATGAGGGGGGACTAGCACATCACACAGATACGCAGTATTTT. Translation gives CASNEGGLAHHTDTQYF.

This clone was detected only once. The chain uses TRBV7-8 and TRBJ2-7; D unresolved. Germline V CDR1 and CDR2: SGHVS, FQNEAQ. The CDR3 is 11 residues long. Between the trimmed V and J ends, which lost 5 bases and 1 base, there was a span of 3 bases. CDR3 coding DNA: TGTGCCAGCAGCGTGTCCTACGAGCAGTACTTC. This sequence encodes CASSVSYEQYF.